A single sample gave rise to the 5 T cell receptor beta chains below, sequenced in a study of T cell changes during pregnancy in multiple sclerosis. The protocol was immunoSEQ multiplex PCR, while the TCRdb copy is restricted to in-frame clones and leaves out a portion. The sample records about 76,000 clones, about 94% being singletons. Sample: peripheral blood, taken in the third trimester of pregnancy. The origin of the receptors is a female donor with multiple sclerosis, enrolled in a pregnancy study.

The rearrangement uses TRBV5-4 and TRBJ1-6; the match to TRBD1 covers 7 bases. CDR3 size: 15 residues. Germline V gives CDR1 SGHNT, CDR2 YYREEE (reference sequence). Losses at the gene ends were 4 bases for V and 7 bases for J; bases not matched to a gene: 8. For the CDR3, the DNA is TGTGCCAGCAGCCAAACAGGGGATGGCAATTCACCCCTCCACTTT. This encodes CASSQTGDGNSPLHF.

The CDR3 sequence is CASSLALQGPGYTF. The CDR3 bases are TGTGCCAGCAGCTTAGCATTACAGGGTCCTGGCTACACCTTC. This chain joins TRBV7-2 and TRBJ1-2, with D perhaps TRBD1 (6 bases). Trimming took off 0 bases at V and 7 bases at J, with 12 bases between the two ends. This CDR3 spans 14 amino acids. The V gene's germline CDR1 is SGHTA and CDR2 FQGNSA.

V is TRBV29-1 and J is TRBJ2-3, with 9 positions matching TRBD1. Losses at the gene ends were 8 bases for V and 6 bases for J; bases not matched to a gene: 6. CDR1 is SQVTM and CDR2 is ANQGSEA in the germline V gene. CDR3 length equals 12 residues. CDR3 sequence: CSLDRGGDTQYF. In DNA form, the CDR3 reads TGCAGCCTGGACAGGGGTGGGGATACGCAGTATTTT.

V is TRBV9 and J is TRBJ2-1; TRBD2 matches 7 bases. From germline, CDR1 is SGDLS and CDR2 YYNGEE. The trim removed 5 bases at V and 6 bases at J, leaving 8 bases unmatched. The CDR3 has 14 residues. In nucleotides, the CDR3 is TGTGCCAGCAGTCCGGCGGGGGTGCTCAATGAGCAGTTCTTC. Translation: CASSPAGVLNEQFF.

The V call is TRBV4-2, the J call TRBJ1-5, with a possible D match to TRBD1 (5 bases). Trimming took 0 bases from V and 7 from J, leaving 13 bases between them. This CDR3 region has 15 residues. Germline-derived CDR1 and CDR2 are LGHNA and YNFKEQ. The CDR3 nucleotides read TGTGCCAGCAGCCAAGAAATTTGGGGGGGGCAGCCCCAGCATTTT. Translating it yields CASSQEIWGGQPQHF.